This T cell receptor (beta chain) was sequenced during a study of blood T cell repertoires in COVID-19. Whole-study context: Spain, Italy and the United States supplied samples that represented acute and convalescent COVID-19.

In the study's own analysis: Amplification of reference gene primers was used by the study to estimate nucleated cell counts. Profiling relied on immunoSEQ multiplex PCR, and the TCRdb table lists in-frame clones only, not all of them. The DNA gave D and trimming, while V, J and clone size come from that table. The data contain fewer than 350,000 clones, about 82% of them seen just once; the ten biggest clones take up around 4.2%. The length of the CDR3 is 16 residues. The germline V gene encodes CDR1 MGHDK and CDR2 SYGVNS. V trimming: 8 bases; J trimming: 3 bases; junction bases outside the gene matches: 10.

The sequence came from a woman in her forties or fifties with active or convalescent COVID-19. Sequenced material: peripheral blood. The chain joins TRBV25-1 to TRBJ2-7; TRBD2 aligns across 13 bases. In nucleotides, the CDR3 is TGTGCCAGCGGCCCTCTGACTAGCGGGAGGAGCTACGAGCAGTACTTC. Amino acid sequence: CASGPLTSGRSYEQYF.